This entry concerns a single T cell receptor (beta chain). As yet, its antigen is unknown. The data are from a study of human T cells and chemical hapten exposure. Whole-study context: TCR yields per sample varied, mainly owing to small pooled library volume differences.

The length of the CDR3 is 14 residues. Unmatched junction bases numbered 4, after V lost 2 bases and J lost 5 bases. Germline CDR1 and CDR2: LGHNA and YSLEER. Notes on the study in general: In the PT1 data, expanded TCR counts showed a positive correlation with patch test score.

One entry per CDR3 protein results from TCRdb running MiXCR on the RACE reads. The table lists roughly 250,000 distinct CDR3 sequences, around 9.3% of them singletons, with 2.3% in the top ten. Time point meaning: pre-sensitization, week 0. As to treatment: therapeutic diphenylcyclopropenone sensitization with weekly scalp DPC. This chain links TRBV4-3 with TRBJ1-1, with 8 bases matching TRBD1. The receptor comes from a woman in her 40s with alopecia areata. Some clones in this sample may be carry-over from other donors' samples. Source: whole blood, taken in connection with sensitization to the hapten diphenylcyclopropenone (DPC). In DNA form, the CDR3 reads TGCGCCAGCAGCCAAAACAGGGGGGAAACTGAAGCTTTCTTT. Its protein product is CASSQNRGETEAFF.